This T cell receptor (beta chain) was retrieved from a study of graft-versus-host responses after intestinal transplantation. Worth noting for this clone: Its antigen is as yet unknown.

The CDR3 is 14 amino acids. Germline CDR1 and CDR2: SGHTA and FQGNSA. Trimming left V 3 bases short and J 7 bases short, with 13 bases between. Clones were sequenced by immunoSEQ multiplex PCR, and TCRdb holds only the in-frame ones, with some missing. Altogether over 80,000 clones are present, about nine tenths being singletons, with the ten largest covering roughly 0.2%. Study results and caveats: Present in recipient marrow, GvH clones included some that appeared first in ileum or blood. Patients with graft-donor T cell macrochimerism had high graft-versus-host to host-versus-graft clonal ratios in allografts. Declines in HvG clones occurring early post-transplant were associated with peak circulating GvH clone levels.

This specimen was unstimulated CD4+ T cells sorted from spleen or lymph node cells, taken before transplant. The chain has TRBV7-2 and TRBJ1-5; no firm D call. This receptor was taken from a human donor who was the organ donor for an intestinal transplant. Here the CDR3 reads CASSLVSGRQPQHF. CDR3 nucleotide sequence: TGTGCCAGCAGCTTGGTGTCGGGTCGGCAGCCCCAGCATTTT. The whole variable domain, filled in from reference TRBV7-2 and TRBJ1-5, reads GAGVSQSPSNKVTEKGKDVELRCDPISGHTALYWYRQSLGQGLEFLIYFQGNSAPDKSGLPSDRFSAERTGGSVSTLTIQRTQQEDSAVYLCASSLVSGRQPQHFGDGTRLSIL.